Listed here are 11 T cell receptor beta chains from one sample, sequenced in a study of blood T cell repertoires in COVID-19. TCRdb's table, derived via immunoSEQ multiplex PCR, lists solely in-frame clones and lacks some. The sample lists more than 90,000 clones, over 60% occurring once. Sequenced sample: peripheral blood. Source of these receptors: a man in his 70s with acute or convalescent COVID-19.

The rearrangement links TRBV15 to TRBJ2-2, with 9 positions matching TRBD2. The CDR3 totals 17 residues. The V and J ends lost 0 bases and 4 bases, in that order; junction bases with no gene match: 6. Germline V CDR1 and CDR2: LNHNV, YYDKDF (reference sequence). The CDR3 is CATSRDLGSGSTGELFF. CDR3 bases: TGTGCCACCAGCAGAGATCTCGGTAGCGGGAGCACCGGGGAGCTGTTTTTT.

This clone was found a few times. V gene TRBV7-2 combines with J gene TRBJ2-7; no firm D call. Germline V gene data show CDR1 as SGHTA and CDR2 as FQGNSA. This CDR3 comprises 14 residues. Trimming took off 5 bases at V and 5 bases at J, with 16 bases between the two ends. CDR3 bases: TGTGCCAGCAGCCCCCAGGCCCCACCGAACGAGCAGTACTTC. This translates into CASSPQAPPNEQYF.

This clone was recorded once. This chain joins TRBV7-9 and TRBJ1-1, with D unresolved. Trimming stripped 8 bases from V and 7 bases from J, with 11 bases between. The length of the CDR3 is 11 residues. CDR1 is SEHNR, CDR2 FQNEAQ, per germline (reference sequence). For the CDR3, the DNA is TGTGCCAGCCGAGCGGTTATTGAAGCTTTCTTT. Residues: CASRAVIEAFF.

This clone appeared a few times. The chain recombines TRBV27 with TRBJ1-1; 7 bases map to TRBD1. From germline, CDR1 is MNHEY and CDR2 SMNVEV (reference sequence). The junction had 12 bases not matched to a gene; V was cut back by 8 bases and J by 6 bases. The CDR3 totals 14 residues. CDR3 coding DNA: TGTGCCAGCGGAATACAGGGGCAAGGAGCTGAAGCTTTCTTT. As protein: CASGIQGQGAEAFF.

This clone was recorded only once. This chain uses TRBV24-1 with TRBJ1-5; D perhaps matches TRBD1 (6 bases). Trimming took 9 bases from V and 8 from J, leaving 19 bases between them. CDR1 and CDR2 from the germline V gene are KGHDR and SFDVKD. The CDR3 totals 14 residues. The CDR3: CATRGWGREEPQHF. CDR3 coding DNA: TGTGCCACCCGCGGTTGGGGGCGGGAGGAGCCCCAGCATTTT.

The chain carries TRBV29-1 and TRBJ1-2; 7 bases map to TRBD1. The CDR3 is made up of 13 amino acids. The germline V gene has CDR1 SQVTM and CDR2 ANQGSEA. V gave up 6 bases and J gave up 3 bases; unmatched junction bases: 7. The CDR3, as DNA: TGCAGCGTGAAGGGACAGTTTTACTATGGCTACACCTTC. It codes for CSVKGQFYYGYTF.

This clone occurred once. The chain carries TRBV28 and TRBJ1-4; weak D call: TRBD1 (5 bases). Looked up from germline, CDR1 is MDHEN and CDR2 is SYDVKM. Trimming removed 2 bases from V and 5 bases from J, with 9 bases in between. The CDR3 has 14 residues. The CDR3, as DNA: TGTGCCAGCAGTTTAATGGGGGGAAATGAAAAACTGTTTTTT. Residues: CASSLMGGNEKLFF.

The chain has TRBV3-1 (or the pseudogene TRBV3-2) and TRBJ2-7; D is ambiguous. Germline CDR1 is LGHDT and CDR2 is YNNKEL (reference sequence). Trimming removed 1 base at V and 5 bases at J, with 6 bases between. CDR3 length: 12 amino acids. CDR3 nucleotides: TGTGCCAGCAGCCAAGGCGTCAACGAGCAGTACTTC. Its protein product is CASSQGVNEQYF.

The rearrangement joins TRBV30 to TRBJ1-6, with TRBD1 matching over 9 bases. With 4 bases clipped from V and 8 bases from J, the junction kept 9 bases outside the gene matches. The CDR3 is made up of 15 amino acids. The germline CDR1 and CDR2 sequences are GTSNPN and SVGIG (reference sequence). CDR3: CAWIPPDRGDSPLHF. For the CDR3, the DNA is TGTGCCTGGATCCCCCCGGACAGGGGAGATTCACCCCTCCACTTT.

This sequence joins TRBV7-9 and TRBJ2-1; a possible D gene is TRBD1 (5 bases). V lost 8 bases to trimming and J lost 3 bases, with 11 bases between them. The CDR3 totals 13 residues. Germline V gene data show CDR1 as SEHNR and CDR2 as FQNEAQ (reference sequence). Here the CDR3 reads CASEQTVYNEQFF. In DNA, the CDR3 is TGTGCCAGCGAACAGACAGTCTACAATGAGCAGTTCTTC.

The sample holds a few counts of this clone. The chain links TRBV7-2 to TRBJ2-1; 13 nucleotides agree with TRBD2. V was pared by 5 bases and J by 3 bases, with 4 bases of the junction left unmatched. The CDR3 has 16 residues. CDR1 and CDR2 from the germline V gene are SGHTA and FQGNSA. CDR3 region: CASSARTSGGYNEQFF. DNA for the CDR3: TGTGCCAGCAGCGCTCGGACTAGCGGGGGCTACAATGAGCAGTTCTTC.